The 19 T cell receptor beta chains given below trace back to one sample, sequenced in a study of blood T cell repertoires in COVID-19. Generated by immunoSEQ multiplex PCR, the TCRdb table keeps only in-frame clones and is missing some. The repertoire holds some 200,000 clones, 80% to 90% seen once, with roughly 10% in the top ten. The sequencing input was peripheral blood. The receptors were gathered from a man aged 45 to 65 with active or convalescent COVID-19.

The gene calls are TRBV19 and TRBJ1-5; TRBD1 matches at 7 bases. V lost 3 bases and J lost 11; bases outside the gene matches: 13. Germline CDR1 and CDR2: LNHDA and SQIVND (reference sequence). The length of the CDR3 is 15 residues. CDR3 sequence (DNA): TGTGCCAGTAGTATGGACGACAGGGTATGGGAAGCCCAGCATTTT. This gives the protein CASSMDDRVWEAQHF.

The V and J genes are TRBV11-1 and TRBJ2-5; 10 nucleotides line up with TRBD2. The CDR3 length is 15 residues. The V gene end was trimmed by 5 bases and the J gene end by 4 bases; junction bases not matched to a gene: 7. The germline CDR1 and CDR2 sequences are SGHAT and FQDESV (reference sequence). DNA of the CDR3: TGTGCCAGCAGCCCGAAGCGGGGGGGCGGAGAGACCCAGTACTTC. Amino acids: CASSPKRGGGETQYF.

This clone has just one count. The chain has TRBV5-1 and TRBJ2-2; TRBD1 might be the D (5 bases). The ends were cut back, 4 bases at V and 0 bases at J, with 10 bases in the middle. Germline V CDR1 and CDR2: SGHRS, YFSETQ. CDR3 length equals 15 residues. CDR3 sequence reads: CASSGGHSNTGELFF. The CDR3 DNA reads TGCGCCAGCAGCGGCGGACACTCGAACACCGGGGAGCTGTTTTTT. Based on the CDR3 plus reference TRBV5-1 and TRBJ2-2, the full variable domain is KAGVTQTPRYLIKTRGQQVTLSCSPISGHRSVSWYQQTPGQGLQFLFEYFSETQRNKGNFPGRFSGRQFSNSRSEMNVSTLELGDSALYLCASSGGHSNTGELFFGEGSRLTVL.

This clone was seen only a few times. The chain combines TRBV19 with TRBJ1-2; 7 bases fit TRBD1. The V and J ends lost 7 bases and 8 bases, in that order; junction bases with no gene match: 22. Germline-derived CDR1 and CDR2 are LNHDA and SQIVND (reference sequence). There are 17 residues in the CDR3. The CDR3 spells CASTPRRDRPPEGGYTF. For the CDR3, the DNA is TGTGCCAGTACCCCCCGGCGGGACAGACCCCCTGAGGGAGGCTACACCTTC.

The J gene is TRBJ1-1, the V gene TRBV3-1 (or the pseudogene TRBV3-2); D may be TRBD1 (5 bases). The germline CDR1 and CDR2 sequences are LGHDT and YNNKEL (reference sequence). This CDR3 region has 15 residues. Trimming cost V 1 base and J 4 bases, with 13 bases left between them. CDR3: CASSQVRGEATEAFF. CDR3 sequence (DNA): TGTGCCAGCAGCCAAGTAAGAGGGGAGGCCACTGAAGCTTTCTTT.

The CDR3 region is CATSRVGGSKGYGYTF. As DNA, the CDR3 is TGTGCCACCAGCAGAGTTGGAGGGAGTAAGGGTTATGGCTACACCTTC. The chain uses TRBV15 and TRBJ1-2; D is ambiguous. CDR3 length: 16 amino acids. In germline, CDR1 is LNHNV, CDR2 YYDKDF (reference sequence). Trimming took 1 base from V and 5 from J, leaving 17 bases between them.

The chain has TRBV7-3 and TRBJ2-1; 7 nucleotides agree with TRBD1. The V segment lost 6 bases and the J segment 9 bases; nucleotides outside the gene matches: 8. The CDR3 spans 13 residues. Per the germline V gene, CDR1 is SGHTA and CDR2 is FQGTGA. DNA for the CDR3: TGTGCCAGCAGGGGGACAGCTTACGGTGAGCAGTTCTTC. Amino acids: CASRGTAYGEQFF.

J is TRBJ2-2 and V is TRBV9, with 11 positions matching TRBD2. This CDR3 is 15 amino acids long. Germline assignment: CDR1 SGDLS and CDR2 YYNGEE. The V segment lost 2 bases and the J segment 7 bases; nucleotides outside the gene matches: 4. The CDR3 DNA follows: TGTGCCAGCAGCGTGACTAGCGGGGTAGGCGGGGAGCTGTTTTTT. It encodes CASSVTSGVGGELFF.

The rearrangement links TRBV7-9 to TRBJ2-1; 9 nucleotides agree with TRBD1. The CDR3 covers 17 residues. Per the germline V gene, CDR1 is SEHNR and CDR2 is FQNEAQ (reference sequence). V was pared by 1 base and J by 3 bases, with 7 bases of the junction left unmatched. The CDR3: CASSLGIGTGSYNEQFF. The CDR3 region has the DNA TGTGCCAGCAGCTTAGGAATTGGGACAGGGAGCTACAATGAGCAGTTCTTC.

The J gene is TRBJ2-7, the V gene TRBV5-4, with 8 bases matching TRBD2. The J segment lost 0 bases and the V segment lost 2 bases, leaving 4 bases of the junction unmatched. Germline V gene data show CDR1 as SGHNT and CDR2 as YYREEE (reference sequence). This CDR3 region has 15 residues. The chain's CDR3 is CASSFSGGHSYEQYF. In DNA form, the CDR3 reads TGTGCCAGCAGCTTTTCGGGGGGGCACTCCTACGAGCAGTACTTC.

J is TRBJ2-7 and V is TRBV28; a possible D gene is TRBD2 (5 bases). Trimming removed 4 bases from V and 4 bases from J, with 26 bases in between. Germline V lookup: CDR1 MDHEN, CDR2 SYDVKM. The CDR3 is 18 residues long. CDR3 DNA sequence: TGTGCCAGCAGTTCCTACTTACCCGGAGGCCGCGAGGGATACGAGCAGTACGTC. Translated: CASSSYLPGGREGYEQYV.

The chain uses TRBV28 and TRBJ1-5; 8 bases align to TRBD1. Unmatched junction bases numbered 8, after V lost 9 bases and J lost 4 bases. The germline V gene encodes CDR1 MDHEN and CDR2 SYDVKM. This CDR3 is 14 amino acids long. CDR3 residues: CASTLRGQNQPQHF. CDR3 nucleotides: TGTGCCAGTACCCTCAGGGGGCAGAATCAGCCCCAGCATTTT. Full variable domain (remainder filled in from reference TRBV28 and TRBJ1-5): DVKVTQSSRYLVKRTGEKVFLECVQDMDHENMFWYRQDPGLGLRLIYFSYDVKMKEKGDIPEGYSVSREKKERFSLILESASTNQTSMYLCASTLRGQNQPQHFGDGTRLSIL.

This chain links TRBV5-1 with TRBJ1-5; D call uncertain. There are 14 residues in the CDR3. The germline V and J ends were trimmed by 0 bases and 5 bases, with 9 bases remaining between them. Germline lookup yields CDR1 SGHRS and CDR2 YFSETQ. CDR3 sequence: CASSLAVEYQPQHF. The CDR3 DNA follows: TGCGCCAGCAGCTTGGCCGTCGAGTATCAGCCCCAGCATTTT.

This clone has only one observation. This chain links TRBV28 with TRBJ1-2; no reliable D call. The length of the CDR3 is 13 residues. V lost 3 bases, J lost 2 bases, and 7 bases lay in between. Germline V gene lookup returns CDR1 MDHEN and CDR2 SYDVKM. The CDR3 region has the DNA TGTGCCAGCAGTTTCCAGTCGAACTATGGCTACACCTTC. This translates into CASSFQSNYGYTF.

This chain links TRBV28 with TRBJ2-5, with 8 bases identical to TRBD1. Per germline, CDR1 MDHEN and CDR2 SYDVKM. The CDR3 length is 14 residues. With V trimmed by 3 bases and J by 4 bases, 4 bases remained unmatched. The CDR3 sequence is CASSLPGGIETQYF. The CDR3 DNA sequence: TGTGCCAGCAGTTTGCCAGGGGGCATAGAGACCCAGTACTTC.

For the CDR3, the DNA is TGCGCCAGCAGTCGGGCGGACAGGGACTCTGGAAACACCATATATTTT. This gives the protein CASSRADRDSGNTIYF. The rearrangement links TRBV4-3 to TRBJ1-3; the match to TRBD1 covers 8 bases. The germline V gene has CDR1 LGHNA and CDR2 YSLEER. V shed 6 bases and J 0 bases; nucleotides not matched to a gene: 7. The CDR3 spans 16 residues.

This clone was seen once. V is TRBV27 and J is TRBJ2-1; unclear D gene. Germline values: CDR1 MNHEY, CDR2 SMNVEV (reference sequence). The CDR3 totals 15 residues. The V gene lost 4 bases and the J gene lost 0 bases, with 10 bases spanning the gap. The CDR3 here is CASSSIKSSYNEQFF. The CDR3 DNA is TGTGCCAGCAGTTCTATCAAGAGCTCCTACAATGAGCAGTTCTTC.

The J gene is TRBJ1-4, the V gene TRBV28; tentatively, D is TRBD1 (5 bases). Trimming shortened V by 3 bases and J by 2 bases, and 13 bases separated the two germline ends. The germline V gene encodes CDR1 MDHEN and CDR2 SYDVKM. The CDR3 extends over 16 amino acids. For the CDR3, the DNA is TGTGCCAGCAGTTTTGGAGGGGTCGGCACTAATGAAAAACTGTTTTTT. Translating gives CASSFGGVGTNEKLFF. Supplemented by reference TRBV28 and TRBJ1-4, the full variable domain reads DVKVTQSSRYLVKRTGEKVFLECVQDMDHENMFWYRQDPGLGLRLIYFSYDVKMKEKGDIPEGYSVSREKKERFSLILESASTNQTSMYLCASSFGGVGTNEKLFFGSGTQLSVL.

The V gene is TRBV13, the J gene TRBJ1-2, with 10 bases that match TRBD1. CDR3 size: 14 residues. The V gene's germline CDR1 is PRHDT and CDR2 FYEKMQ (reference sequence). The ends lost 5 bases at V and 6 bases at J; junction bases unmatched: 6. CDR3 loop: CASSRTGGSDGYTF. The CDR3, as DNA: TGTGCCAGCAGCCGGACAGGGGGATCGGATGGCTACACCTTC.